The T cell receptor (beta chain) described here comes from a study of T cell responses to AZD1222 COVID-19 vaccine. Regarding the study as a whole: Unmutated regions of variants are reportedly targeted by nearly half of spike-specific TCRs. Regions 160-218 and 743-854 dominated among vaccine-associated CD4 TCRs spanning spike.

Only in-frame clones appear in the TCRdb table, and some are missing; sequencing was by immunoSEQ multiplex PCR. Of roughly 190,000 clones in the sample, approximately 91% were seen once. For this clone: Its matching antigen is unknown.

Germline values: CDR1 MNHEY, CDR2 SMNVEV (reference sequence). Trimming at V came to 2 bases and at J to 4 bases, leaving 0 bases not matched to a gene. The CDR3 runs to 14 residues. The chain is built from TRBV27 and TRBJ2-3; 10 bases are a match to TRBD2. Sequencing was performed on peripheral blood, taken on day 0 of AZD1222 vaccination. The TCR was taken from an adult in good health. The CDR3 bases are TGTGCCAGCAGTTTACTAGCGGGAGCAGATACGCAGTATTTT. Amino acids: CASSLLAGADTQYF.